This TCR beta chain was identified during a study of blood T cell repertoires in COVID-19. Across the study: Material from acute and convalescent COVID-19 was sourced from the United States, Italy and Spain. PBMCs, B-cell-depleted T cells, or T cells provided the cDNA or gDNA that made up the material.

Participants came from fewer than 25 US areas, aged about 18 to 100 years. The V and J ends lost 0 bases and 7 bases respectively, with 16 bases between them. The length of the CDR3 is 16 residues. The V gene's germline CDR1 is SGHRS and CDR2 YFSETQ. Study processing details: Counts of nucleated cells, estimated from reference gene primer amplification, were obtained. Generated by immunoSEQ multiplex PCR, the TCRdb table keeps only in-frame clones and is missing some. V, J and clone size are those of that table, while D and trimming were read from the DNA. The top ten clones hold approximately 3.8% of a sample with approximately 200,000 clones, 75% to 90% of them seen once.

The V and J genes are TRBV5-1 and TRBJ1-4, with TRBD1 as a possible D gene (6 bases). The sequenced material came from PBMCs or T cells enriched from blood (not recorded which). This receptor was obtained from a woman under 30 in a cohort exposed to, infected with or recovered from COVID-19 (not recorded which). This CDR3 is CASSLGTGRLPEKLFF. The CDR3 DNA sequence: TGCGCCAGCAGCTTGGGAACAGGGCGTCTACCTGAAAAACTGTTTTTT.